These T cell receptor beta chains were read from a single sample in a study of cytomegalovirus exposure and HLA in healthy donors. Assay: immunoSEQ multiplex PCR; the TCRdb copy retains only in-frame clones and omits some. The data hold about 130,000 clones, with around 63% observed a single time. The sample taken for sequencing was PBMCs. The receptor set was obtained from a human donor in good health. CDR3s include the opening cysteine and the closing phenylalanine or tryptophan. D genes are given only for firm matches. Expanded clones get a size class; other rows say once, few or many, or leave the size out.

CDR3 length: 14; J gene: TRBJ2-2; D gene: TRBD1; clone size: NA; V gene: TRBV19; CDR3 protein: CASRQQGANGELFF; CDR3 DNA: TGTGCCAGTAGACAACAGGGGGCTAACGGGGAGCTGTTTTTT
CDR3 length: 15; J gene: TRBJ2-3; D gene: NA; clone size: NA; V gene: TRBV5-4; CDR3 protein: CASSLVARGTDTQYF; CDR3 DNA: TGTGCCAGCAGCTTGGTCGCGAGAGGCACAGATACGCAGTATTTT
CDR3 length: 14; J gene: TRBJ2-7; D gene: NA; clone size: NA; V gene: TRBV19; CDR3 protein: CASSPTGSTYEQYF; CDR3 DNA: TGTGCCAGTAGTCCGACTGGGAGTACCTACGAGCAGTACTTC
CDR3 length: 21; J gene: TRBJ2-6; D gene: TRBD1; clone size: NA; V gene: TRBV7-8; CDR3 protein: CASSFQSRDRPYLSGANVLTF; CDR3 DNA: TGTGCCAGCAGCTTCCAGTCCCGGGACAGGCCTTACCTCTCTGGGGCCAACGTCCTGACTTTC
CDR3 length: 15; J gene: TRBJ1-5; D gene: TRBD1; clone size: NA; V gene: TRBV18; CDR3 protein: CASSPGQGRNQPQHF; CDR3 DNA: TGTGCCAGCTCACCGGGACAGGGAAGAAATCAGCCCCAGCATTTT
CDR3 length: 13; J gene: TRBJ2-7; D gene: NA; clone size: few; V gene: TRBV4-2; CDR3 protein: CASSQGTANEQYF; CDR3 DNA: TGTGCCAGCAGCCAAGGGACAGCTAACGAGCAGTACTTC
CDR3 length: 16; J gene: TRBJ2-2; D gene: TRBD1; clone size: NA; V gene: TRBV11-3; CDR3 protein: CASSSRQGPSTGELFF; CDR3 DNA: TGTGCCAGCAGCTCTCGACAGGGACCCTCCACCGGGGAGCTGTTTTTT
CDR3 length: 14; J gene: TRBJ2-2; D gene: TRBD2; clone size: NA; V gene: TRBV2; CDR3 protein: CASKAGGGAGELFF; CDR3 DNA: TGTGCCAGCAAGGCGGGAGGTGGTGCCGGGGAGCTGTTTTTT
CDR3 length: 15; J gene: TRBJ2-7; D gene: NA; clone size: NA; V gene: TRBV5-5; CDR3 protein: CASSLEPRPSYEQYF; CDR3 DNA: TGTGCCAGCAGCTTGGAACCCAGGCCTTCCTACGAGCAGTACTTC
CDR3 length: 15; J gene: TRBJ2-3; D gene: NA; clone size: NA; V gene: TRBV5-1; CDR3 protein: CASSLVPGGTDTQYF; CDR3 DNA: TGCGCCAGCAGCTTGGTACCGGGAGGCACAGATACGCAGTATTTT
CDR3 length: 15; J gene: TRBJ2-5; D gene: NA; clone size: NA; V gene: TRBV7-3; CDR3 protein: CASSLGRLVGETQYF; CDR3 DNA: TGTGCCAGCAGCTTAGGTAGACTAGTCGGAGAGACCCAGTACTTC
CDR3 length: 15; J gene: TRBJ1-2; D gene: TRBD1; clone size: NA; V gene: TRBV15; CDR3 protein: CATSPDRGANYGYTF; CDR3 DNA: TGTGCCACCAGCCCGGACAGGGGGGCGAACTATGGCTACACCTTC
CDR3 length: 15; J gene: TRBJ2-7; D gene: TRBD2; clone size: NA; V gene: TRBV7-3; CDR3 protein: CASSTRLAGGPAQYF; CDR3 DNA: TGTGCCAGCAGCACCCGACTAGCGGGAGGGCCTGCCCAGTACTTC
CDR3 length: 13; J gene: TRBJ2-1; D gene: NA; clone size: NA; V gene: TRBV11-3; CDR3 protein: CASSLGAPNEQFF; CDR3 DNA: TGTGCCAGCAGCTTAGGGGCCCCCAATGAGCAGTTCTTC
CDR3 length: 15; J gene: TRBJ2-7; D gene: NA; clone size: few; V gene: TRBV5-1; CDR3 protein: CASSPPGEVDYEQYF; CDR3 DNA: TGCGCCAGCAGCCCGCCGGGGGAGGTGGACTACGAGCAGTACTTC
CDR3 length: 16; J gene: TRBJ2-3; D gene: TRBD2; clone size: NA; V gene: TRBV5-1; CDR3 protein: CASSFELAAGTDTQYF; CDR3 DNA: TGCGCCAGCAGCTTCGAGCTAGCGGCAGGCACAGATACGCAGTATTTT
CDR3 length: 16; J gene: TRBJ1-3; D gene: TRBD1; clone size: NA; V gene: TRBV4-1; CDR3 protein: CASSQDPQGAGNTIYF; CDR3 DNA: TGCGCCAGCAGTCAAGACCCACAGGGGGCTGGAAACACCATATATTTT
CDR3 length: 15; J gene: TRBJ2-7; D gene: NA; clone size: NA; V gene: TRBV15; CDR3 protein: CATSRGGVLELEEYF; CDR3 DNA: TGTGCCACCAGCAGGGGAGGTGTGCTCGAACTAGAAGAGTACTTC
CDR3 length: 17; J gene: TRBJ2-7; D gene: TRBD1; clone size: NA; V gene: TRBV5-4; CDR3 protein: CASSSTGGGTVAYEQYF; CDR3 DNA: TGTGCCAGCAGCTCGACAGGGGGCGGTACGGTGGCCTACGAGCAGTACTTC
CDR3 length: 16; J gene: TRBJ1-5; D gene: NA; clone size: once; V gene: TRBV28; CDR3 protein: CASSGGVLRGNQPQHF; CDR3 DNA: TGTGCCAGCAGTGGGGGGGTTCTGAGGGGCAATCAGCCCCAGCATTTT
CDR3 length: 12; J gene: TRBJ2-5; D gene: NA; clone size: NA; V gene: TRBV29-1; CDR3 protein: CSVDLETGTQYF; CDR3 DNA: TGCAGCGTTGATTTAGAGACGGGGACCCAGTACTTC
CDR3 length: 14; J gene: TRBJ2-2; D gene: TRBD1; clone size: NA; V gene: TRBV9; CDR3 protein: CASSSQGLAGELFF; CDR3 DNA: TGTGCCAGCAGCTCACAGGGGCTGGCCGGGGAGCTGTTTTTT
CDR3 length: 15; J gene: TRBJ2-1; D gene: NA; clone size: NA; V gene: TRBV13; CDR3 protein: CASSSGVASYNEQFF; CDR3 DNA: TGTGCCAGCAGCTCAGGGGTAGCTTCCTACAATGAGCAGTTCTTC
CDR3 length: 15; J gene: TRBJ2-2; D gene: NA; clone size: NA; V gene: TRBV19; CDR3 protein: CASSLLPRGTGELFF; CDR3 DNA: TGTGCCAGTAGCCTACTACCCCGGGGAACCGGGGAGCTGTTTTTT
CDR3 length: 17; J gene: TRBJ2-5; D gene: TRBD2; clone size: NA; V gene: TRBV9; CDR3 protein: CASSRGAGGISVETQYF; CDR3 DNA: TGTGCCAGCAGCCGCGGAGCGGGAGGAATCAGTGTGGAGACCCAGTACTTC
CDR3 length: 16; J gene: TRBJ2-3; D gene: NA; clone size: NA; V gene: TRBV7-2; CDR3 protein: CASSPRVEGYTDTQYF; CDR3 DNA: TGTGCCAGCAGCCCCCGGGTGGAGGGCTACACAGATACGCAGTATTTT
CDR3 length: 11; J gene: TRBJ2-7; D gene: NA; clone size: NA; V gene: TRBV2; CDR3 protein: CASSPPGEQYF; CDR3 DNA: TGTGCCAGCAGTCCTCCCGGGGAGCAGTACTTC
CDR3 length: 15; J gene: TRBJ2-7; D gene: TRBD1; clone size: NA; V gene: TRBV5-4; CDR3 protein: CASSPQGAEDYEQYF; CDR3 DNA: TGTGCCAGCAGCCCACAGGGGGCTGAGGACTACGAGCAGTACTTC
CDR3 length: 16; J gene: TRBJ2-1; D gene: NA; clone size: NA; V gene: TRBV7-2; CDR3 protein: CASSLGVARNSNEQFF; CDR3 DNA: TGTGCCAGCAGCTTAGGAGTGGCTAGAAACTCCAATGAGCAGTTCTTC
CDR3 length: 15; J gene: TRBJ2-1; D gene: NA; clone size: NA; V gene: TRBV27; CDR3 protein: CASSLVPAVTNEQFF; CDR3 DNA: TGTGCCAGCAGTTTAGTACCAGCGGTGACCAATGAGCAGTTCTTC
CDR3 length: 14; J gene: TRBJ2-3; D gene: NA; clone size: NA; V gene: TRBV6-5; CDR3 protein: CASSYSRSPDTQYF; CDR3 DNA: TGTGCCAGCAGTTACTCGAGAAGCCCAGATACGCAGTATTTT
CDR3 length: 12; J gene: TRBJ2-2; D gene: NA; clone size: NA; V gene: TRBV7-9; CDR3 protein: CASTRVAGELFF; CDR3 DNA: TGTGCCAGCACGAGGGTGGCCGGGGAGCTGTTTTTT
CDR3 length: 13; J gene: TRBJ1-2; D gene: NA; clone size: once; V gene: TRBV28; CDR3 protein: CASSEGGGYGYTF; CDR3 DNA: TGTGCCAGCAGCGAGGGAGGGGGGTATGGCTACACCTTC
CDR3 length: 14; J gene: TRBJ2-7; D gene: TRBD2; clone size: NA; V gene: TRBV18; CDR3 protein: CASSQPGGDYEQYF; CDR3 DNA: TGTGCCAGCTCACAGCCGGGAGGGGACTACGAGCAGTACTTC
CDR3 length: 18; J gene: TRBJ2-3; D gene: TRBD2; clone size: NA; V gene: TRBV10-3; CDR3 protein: CAIRAPGTSGSSTDTQYF; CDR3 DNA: TGTGCCATCAGGGCTCCCGGGACTAGCGGGTCTAGCACAGATACGCAGTATTTT
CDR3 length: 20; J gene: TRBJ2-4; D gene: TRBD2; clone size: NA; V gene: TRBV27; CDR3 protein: CASSDESGLAGPGAKNIQYF; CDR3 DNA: TGTGCCAGCAGTGATGAATCGGGACTAGCGGGCCCAGGAGCCAAAAACATTCAGTACTTC
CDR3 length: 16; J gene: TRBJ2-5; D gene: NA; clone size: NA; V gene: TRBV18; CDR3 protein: CASSPSSVTGGETQYF; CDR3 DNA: TGTGCCAGCTCACCATCAAGCGTAACCGGAGGGGAGACCCAGTACTTC
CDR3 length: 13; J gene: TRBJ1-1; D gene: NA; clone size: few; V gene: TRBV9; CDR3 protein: CASSVQGNTEAFF; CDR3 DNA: TGTGCCAGCAGCGTGCAGGGGAACACTGAAGCTTTCTTT
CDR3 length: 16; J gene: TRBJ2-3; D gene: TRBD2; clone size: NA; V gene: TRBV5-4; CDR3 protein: CASSLGGAGGTDTQYF; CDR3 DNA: TGTGCCAGCAGCTTGGGAGGGGCGGGAGGAACAGATACGCAGTATTTT
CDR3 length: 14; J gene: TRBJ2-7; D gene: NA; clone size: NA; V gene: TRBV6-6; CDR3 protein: CASSYVRQSYEQYF; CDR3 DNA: TGTGCCAGCAGTTACGTACGACAGTCCTACGAGCAGTACTTC
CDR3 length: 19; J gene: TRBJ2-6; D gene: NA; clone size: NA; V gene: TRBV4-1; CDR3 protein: CASSQGPGTLSSGANVLTF; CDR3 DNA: TGCGCCAGCAGCCAGGGACCCGGGACACTCTCCTCTGGGGCCAACGTCCTGACTTTC
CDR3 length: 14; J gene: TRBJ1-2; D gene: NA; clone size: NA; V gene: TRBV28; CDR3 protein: CASSLGRGPYGYTF; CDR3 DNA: TGTGCCAGCAGTTTAGGCAGGGGCCCCTATGGCTACACCTTC
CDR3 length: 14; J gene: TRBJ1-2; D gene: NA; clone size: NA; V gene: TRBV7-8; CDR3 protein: CASSHATLGIGYTF; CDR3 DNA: TGTGCCAGCAGCCATGCCACCCTAGGTATAGGCTACACCTTC
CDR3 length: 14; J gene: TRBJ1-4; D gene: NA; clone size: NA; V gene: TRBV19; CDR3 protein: CASSMFSTNEKLFF; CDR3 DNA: TGTGCCAGTAGTATGTTCTCAACTAATGAAAAACTGTTTTTT
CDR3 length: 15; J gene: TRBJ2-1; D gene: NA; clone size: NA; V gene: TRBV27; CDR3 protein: CASSLTTQGTDEQFF; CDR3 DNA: TGTGCCAGCAGTTTAACCACACAGGGTACCGATGAGCAGTTCTTC
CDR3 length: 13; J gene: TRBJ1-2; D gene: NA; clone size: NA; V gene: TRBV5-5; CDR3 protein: CASSFQGNGGYTF; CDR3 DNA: TGTGCCAGCAGCTTTCAGGGAAATGGTGGCTACACCTTC
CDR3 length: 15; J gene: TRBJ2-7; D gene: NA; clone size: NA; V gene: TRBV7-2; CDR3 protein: CASSTPQGVSYEQYF; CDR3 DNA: TGTGCCAGCAGCACCCCACAGGGCGTCTCCTACGAGCAGTACTTC
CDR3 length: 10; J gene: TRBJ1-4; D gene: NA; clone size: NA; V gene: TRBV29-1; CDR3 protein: CSVRGAELFF; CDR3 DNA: TGCAGCGTTCGGGGGGCTGAGCTGTTTTTT
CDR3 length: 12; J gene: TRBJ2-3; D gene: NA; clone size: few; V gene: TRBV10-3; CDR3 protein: CAISEKRTGQYF; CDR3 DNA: TGTGCCATCAGTGAAAAACGAACAGGGCAGTATTTT
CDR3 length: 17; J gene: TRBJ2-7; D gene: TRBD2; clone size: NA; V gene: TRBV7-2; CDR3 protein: CASSLVGRLAVSYEQYF; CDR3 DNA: TGTGCCAGCAGCTTAGTGGGGAGACTAGCGGTCTCCTACGAGCAGTACTTC
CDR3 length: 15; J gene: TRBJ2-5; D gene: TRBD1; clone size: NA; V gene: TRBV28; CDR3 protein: CASSLDRGFFETQYF; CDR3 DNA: TGTGCCAGCAGTTTGGACAGGGGGTTTTTTGAGACCCAGTACTTC
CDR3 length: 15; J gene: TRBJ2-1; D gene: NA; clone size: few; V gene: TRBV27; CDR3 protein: CASSLRGSSYNEQFF; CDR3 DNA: TGTGCCAGCAGTTTAAGAGGGAGCTCCTACAATGAGCAGTTCTTC
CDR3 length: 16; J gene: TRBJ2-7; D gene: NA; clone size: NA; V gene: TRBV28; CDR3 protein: CASSLPQTRRAYEQYF; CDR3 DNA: TGTGCCAGCAGTTTACCCCAGACTCGGAGAGCTTACGAGCAGTACTTC